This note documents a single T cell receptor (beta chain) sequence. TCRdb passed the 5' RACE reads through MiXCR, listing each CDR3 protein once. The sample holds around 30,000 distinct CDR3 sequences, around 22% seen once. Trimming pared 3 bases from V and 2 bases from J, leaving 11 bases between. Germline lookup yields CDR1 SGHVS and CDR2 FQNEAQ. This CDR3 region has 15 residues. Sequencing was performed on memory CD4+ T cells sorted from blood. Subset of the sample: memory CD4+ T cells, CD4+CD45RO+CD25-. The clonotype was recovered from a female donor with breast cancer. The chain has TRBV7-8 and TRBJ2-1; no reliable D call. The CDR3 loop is CASSFPPGTYNEQFF. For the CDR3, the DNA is TGTGCCAGCAGCTTCCCCCCTGGCACCTACAATGAGCAGTTCTTC.